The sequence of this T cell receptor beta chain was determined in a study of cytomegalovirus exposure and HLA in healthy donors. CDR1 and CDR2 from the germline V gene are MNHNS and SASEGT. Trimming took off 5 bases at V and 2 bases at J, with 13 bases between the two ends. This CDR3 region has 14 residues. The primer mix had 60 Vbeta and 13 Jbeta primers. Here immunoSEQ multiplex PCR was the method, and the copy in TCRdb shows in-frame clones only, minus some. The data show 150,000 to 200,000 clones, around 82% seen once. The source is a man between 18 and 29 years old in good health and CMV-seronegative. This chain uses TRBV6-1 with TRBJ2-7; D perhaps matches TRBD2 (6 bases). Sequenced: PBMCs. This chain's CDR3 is CASSRLAQTYEQYF. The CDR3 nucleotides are TGTGCCAGCAGTCGCCTAGCGCAAACCTACGAGCAGTACTTC.